The next 26 T cell receptor beta chains were all read from a single sample in a study of shared clonotypes between healthy human individuals. Assay: immunoSEQ multiplex PCR; the TCRdb copy retains only in-frame clones and omits some. Counted here are some 1.1 million clones, roughly 77% occurring once; the ten biggest clones make up roughly 0.82%. Sequenced material: memory CD4+ T cells from PBMCs. Stated subset: CD45RA-negative fraction. These receptors all stem from a man aged 18 to 29 in good health. Some clones in this sample may be carry-over from other donors' samples.

The chain joins TRBV9 to TRBJ1-2; no reliable D call. Germline CDR1 and CDR2: SGDLS and YYNGEE. V was shortened by 0 bases and J by 2 bases, with 11 bases between the two germline ends. The CDR3 extends over 15 amino acids. In nucleotides, the CDR3 is TGTGCCAGCAGCGTAGGATCGTCTAGCAACTATGGCTACACCTTC. It codes for CASSVGSSSNYGYTF.

This chain uses TRBV11-2 with TRBJ1-2; D not certain. Trimming removed 5 bases at V and 0 bases at J, with 7 bases between. Germline-derived CDR1 and CDR2 are SGHAT and FQNNGV. The CDR3 length is 13 residues. The CDR3 region is CASSAQPNYGYTF. The CDR3 region has the DNA TGTGCCAGCAGCGCGCAGCCTAACTATGGCTACACCTTC.

The chain employs TRBV5-4 and TRBJ2-5; 10 bases match TRBD2. V lost 0 bases to trimming and J lost 1 base; unmatched junction nucleotides: 6. The CDR3 has 17 residues. Germline lookup yields CDR1 SGHNT and CDR2 YYREEE (reference sequence). CDR3 region: CASSLALSGRAQETQYF. CDR3 DNA: TGTGCCAGCAGCTTGGCCTTAAGCGGGAGGGCCCAAGAGACCCAGTACTTC.

This clone was observed many times. The CDR3 sequence is CASSPLSAGEAFF. DNA for the CDR3: TGTGCCAGCTCACCGCTAAGCGCAGGTGAAGCTTTCTTT. The V call is TRBV18, the J call TRBJ1-1; D gene unclear. This CDR3 has 13 residues. CDR1 is KGHSH, CDR2 LQKENI, per germline. Trimming shortened V by 3 bases and J by 7 bases, and 12 bases separated the two germline ends.

The chain recombines TRBV7-9 with TRBJ1-2, with D tentatively TRBD1 (5 bases). V lost 2 bases and J lost 1, with 8 bases in between. This CDR3 is built from 14 residues. Germline CDR1 reads SEHNR; CDR2 reads FQNEAQ (reference sequence). This chain's CDR3 is CASSLRDLNYGYTF. The CDR3 bases are TGTGCCAGCAGCTTACGGGACCTTAACTATGGCTACACCTTC.

This chain joins TRBV11-3 and TRBJ2-7; 7 positions match TRBD2. CDR3 length: 17 amino acids. J lost 2 bases, V lost 5 bases, and 15 bases had no gene match. The germline V gene has CDR1 SGHNT and CDR2 YENEEA. The DNA of the CDR3 is TGTGCCAGCAGCGCCGGCGGGACTTGGGGAGGGCCCTACGAGCAGTACTTC. Its translation is CASSAGGTWGGPYEQYF.

The gene calls are TRBV19 and TRBJ2-7, with D tentatively TRBD1 or TRBD2 (6 bases each). The CDR3 runs to 17 residues. The ends were cut back, 4 bases at V and 5 bases at J, with 24 bases in the middle. The V gene's germline CDR1 is LNHDA and CDR2 SQIVND (reference sequence). This CDR3 reads CASSRGAGRTPDHEQYF. Written as DNA, the CDR3 is TGTGCCAGTAGTAGGGGGGCAGGAAGGACTCCCGACCACGAGCAGTACTTC.

This clone was seen only a few times. The V and J genes are TRBV2 and TRBJ2-3, with 10 bases identical to TRBD2. The CDR3 is 14 amino acids. The germline V gene has CDR1 SNHLY and CDR2 FYNNEI. The CDR3 sequence: CATRASGSSDTQYF. The CDR3 DNA reads TGTGCGACCAGGGCTAGCGGGAGTTCAGATACGCAGTATTTT. The full variable domain, completed using reference TRBV2 and TRBJ2-3, is EPEVTQTPSHQVTQMGQEVILRCVPISNHLYFYWYRQILGQKVEFLVSFYNNEISEKSEIFDDQFSVERPDGSNFTLKIRSTKLEDSAMYFCATRASGSSDTQYFGPGTRLTVL.

This clone was counted only a few times. This chain uses TRBV4-1 with TRBJ2-1; 7 nucleotides line up with TRBD1. The germline V gene encodes CDR1 MGHRA and CDR2 YSYEKL. The junction had 3 bases not matched to a gene; V was cut back by 3 bases and J by 10 bases. This CDR3 is 12 amino acids long. The CDR3 DNA reads TGCGCCAGCAGCCAGCGCAGGGGGGAGCAGTTCTTC. Protein sequence: CASSQRRGEQFF.

The V gene is TRBV7-9, the J gene TRBJ2-1; D gene uncertain. From germline, CDR1 is SEHNR and CDR2 FQNEAQ (reference sequence). The V end lost 5 bases, the J end lost 7 bases, and 9 bases lay between the germline ends. This CDR3 region has 12 residues. CDR3 loop: CASSPPLNEQFF. The CDR3 coding sequence is TGTGCCAGCAGCCCACCCCTTAATGAGCAGTTCTTC. The full variable domain, its missing parts supplied by reference TRBV7-9 and TRBJ2-1, is DTGVSQNPRHKITKRGQNVTFRCDPISEHNRLYWYRQTLGQGPEFLTYFQNEAQLEKSRLLSDRFSAERPKGSFSTLEIQRTEQGDSAMYLCASSPPLNEQFFGPGTRLTVL.

This clone is a singleton in its sample. The chain carries TRBV18 and TRBJ2-7; 8 bases are a match to TRBD2. This CDR3 contains 14 residues. Germline V gene lookup returns CDR1 KGHSH and CDR2 LQKENI. V lost 6 bases, J lost 5 bases, and 9 bases stayed unmatched. The CDR3 DNA reads as TGTGCCAGCTCCCTAGCAGCGGGAGTACACGAGCAGTACTTC. This translates into CASSLAAGVHEQYF.

The V call is TRBV18, the J call TRBJ2-5; D is uncertain. With 2 bases removed from V and 2 bases from J, the gap between germline ends came to 9 bases. This CDR3 spans 14 amino acids. Per the germline V gene, CDR1 is KGHSH and CDR2 is LQKENI. CDR3 nucleotides: TGTGCCAGCTCACCATCGGCCAGTCAAGAGACCCAGTACTTC. This sequence encodes CASSPSASQETQYF.

J is TRBJ1-1 and V is TRBV5-1; D not resolved. Trimming left V 1 base short and J 2 bases short, with 12 bases between. This CDR3 comprises 15 residues. Germline V lookup: CDR1 SGHRS, CDR2 YFSETQ. CDR3 bases: TGCGCCAGCAGCTTGTCGGGCAGCCATAACACTGAAGCTTTCTTT. This encodes CASSLSGSHNTEAFF.

In the case of this clone: A far larger clone is one base from this, pointing to a likely read error. Other DNA sequences in this specimen translate into the identical CDR3. The V and J genes are TRBV29-1 and TRBJ1-2; D gene uncertain. The V gene lost 8 bases and the J gene lost 4 bases, with 14 bases spanning the gap. The CDR3 is 12 residues long. Germline V gives CDR1 SQVTM, CDR2 ANQGSEA. CDR3 nucleotides: TGCAGCCCTGAAATGGTCCCCTATGGCTACACCTTC. Translation gives CSPEMVPYGYTF.

The V call is TRBV30, the J call TRBJ1-4, with 9 bases aligning to TRBD1. Germline loops: CDR1 GTSNPN, CDR2 SVGIG (reference sequence). The CDR3 totals 14 residues. The junction had 3 bases not matched to a gene; V was cut back by 1 base and J by 6 bases. In DNA form, the CDR3 reads TGTGCCTGGAGTGGAGGGACAGGGTATGAAAAACTGTTTTTT. Amino acid sequence: CAWSGGTGYEKLFF.

V usage is TRBV13 and J usage is TRBJ1-2, with TRBD1 matching 8 bases. Germline loops: CDR1 PRHDT, CDR2 FYEKMQ (reference sequence). The length of the CDR3 is 18 residues. The ends lost 0 bases at V and 8 bases at J; junction bases unmatched: 17. The CDR3 protein is CASSLGVAGGFIVRGYTF. DNA for the CDR3: TGTGCCAGCAGCTTAGGCGTGGCAGGGGGCTTCATAGTCAGAGGCTACACCTTC.

V is TRBV2 and J is TRBJ2-7; D might be TRBD1 (6 bases). Trimming stripped 10 bases from V and 5 bases from J, with 12 bases between. Germline V gene data show CDR1 as SNHLY and CDR2 as FYNNEI. The CDR3 runs 11 residues. The CDR3 reads CATANRDEQYF. The CDR3 DNA sequence: TGTGCCACCGCCAACAGGGACGAGCAGTACTTC. Full variable domain (missing parts from reference TRBV2 and TRBJ2-7): EPEVTQTPSHQVTQMGQEVILRCVPISNHLYFYWYRQILGQKVEFLVSFYNNEISEKSEIFDDQFSVERPDGSNFTLKIRSTKLEDSAMYFCATANRDEQYFGPGTRLTVT.

The chain employs TRBV29-1 and TRBJ2-3; D not resolved. The germline CDR1 and CDR2 sequences are SQVTM and ANQGSEA. Trimming stripped 7 bases from V and 0 bases from J, with 8 bases between. The CDR3 runs to 12 residues. CDR3 sequence reads: CSADGSTDTQYF. CDR3 DNA sequence: TGCAGCGCTGACGGTAGCACAGATACGCAGTATTTT.

The rearrangement links TRBV29-1 to TRBJ1-1, with unresolved D. Trimming took 3 bases from V and 3 from J, leaving 11 bases between them. Germline CDR1 and CDR2: SQVTM and ANQGSEA. The CDR3 contains 13 residues. CDR3 in amino acids: CSVDGHWDTEAFF. The CDR3 region has the DNA TGCAGCGTTGACGGTCATTGGGACACTGAAGCTTTCTTT.

Only one count was recorded for this clone. The V call is TRBV5-1, the J call TRBJ2-3; 10 bases line up with TRBD1. CDR1 SGHRS and CDR2 YFSETQ come from the germline V gene. The ends lost 4 bases at V and 1 base at J; junction bases unmatched: 6. The CDR3 extends over 16 amino acids. The CDR3 is CASSQTGGIGTDTQYF. As DNA, the CDR3 is TGCGCCAGCAGCCAGACAGGGGGCATAGGCACAGATACGCAGTATTTT.

The chain has TRBV10-3 and TRBJ2-3, with D possibly TRBD2 on 5 matching bases. The V gene lost 4 bases and the J gene lost 4 bases, with 15 bases spanning the gap. The germline gives CDR1 ENHRY, CDR2 SYGVKD. The CDR3 extends over 15 amino acids. CDR3 coding DNA: TGTGCCATCAGTGGTCTTAGCGCCAATGCAGATACGCAGTATTTT. It specifies CAISGLSANADTQYF.

The chain combines TRBV7-2 with TRBJ1-6; D perhaps matches TRBD1 (6 bases). Trimming removed 7 bases at V and 10 bases at J, with 17 bases between. The CDR3 spans 14 residues. Germline assignment: CDR1 SGHTA and CDR2 FQGNSA. CDR3 loop: CASTLRGIWSPLHF. The CDR3 DNA reads TGTGCCAGCACTCTCAGGGGTATCTGGTCACCCCTCCACTTT.

The rearrangement joins TRBV5-4 to TRBJ2-2; D is unresolved. Germline-derived CDR1 and CDR2 are SGHNT and YYREEE (reference sequence). CDR3 size: 16 residues. V dropped 0 bases and J dropped 6 bases, with 15 bases sitting between them. The CDR3 DNA is TGTGCCAGCAGCTTGGAGCTGGGGTCGATAGCCGGGGAGCTGTTTTTT. Protein sequence: CASSLELGSIAGELFF. The variable domain in full, with the rest retrieved from reference TRBV5-4 and TRBJ2-2, is ETGVTQSPTHLIKTRGQQVTLRCSSQSGHNTVSWYQQALGQGPQFIFQYYREEENGRGNFPPRFSGLQFPNYSSELNVNALELDDSALYLCASSLELGSIAGELFFGEGSRLTVL.

The J gene is TRBJ1-1, the V gene TRBV6-1, with D tentatively TRBD1 (5 bases). Between the trimmed V and J ends, which lost 1 base and 7 bases, there was a span of 13 bases. Germline CDR1 reads MNHNS; CDR2 reads SASEGT. This CDR3 is 14 amino acids long. CDR3 DNA sequence: TGTGCCAGCAGTGAAGGGGGCAGAAGAGTTGAAGCTTTCTTT. Encoded protein: CASSEGGRRVEAFF.

The genes are TRBV18 and TRBJ2-7; 8 positions match TRBD2. Per germline, CDR1 KGHSH and CDR2 LQKENI. The CDR3 loop spans 15 amino acids. V shed 2 bases, J shed 6 bases, and the junction held 9 bases outside the gene matches. CDR3 region: CASSPNRAGAREQYF. The CDR3 DNA sequence: TGTGCCAGCTCACCAAACCGAGCGGGAGCCCGCGAGCAGTACTTC.

V usage is TRBV7-2 and J usage is TRBJ2-7, with D perhaps TRBD2 (5 bases). V lost 3 bases, J lost 0 bases, and 12 bases lay in between. This CDR3 spans 15 amino acids. Germline V lookup: CDR1 SGHTA, CDR2 FQGNSA. As DNA, the CDR3 is TGTGCCAGCAGCTTCGCCGGGGTCCTCTCCTACGAGCAGTACTTC. It encodes CASSFAGVLSYEQYF.